This TCR beta chain was identified in a study of CD8+ T cells in alopecia areata. In the study overall: Female C3H/HeJ mice aged roughly 6-11 weeks received skin from spontaneously alopecic C3H/HeJ graft donors aged roughly 6-12 months.

Germline V gives CDR1 NSHNY, CDR2 SYGAGN. This CDR3 comprises 15 residues. V lost 3 bases, J lost 3 bases, and 4 bases stayed unmatched. Using CD4, CD8alpha, NKG2D, NKG2ACE and other markers, pooled cutaneous lymph node cells were sorted. Following RNA extraction, reverse transcription yielded cDNA that acted as the sequencing template. This table comes from immunoSEQ multiplex PCR, and its TCRdb copy is limited to in-frame clones, with some not included. Observed in the sample are approximately 300,000 clones, none of them singletons. For this clone: Genes and germline are mouse. The read terminates 4 residues before the CDR3 end, so the remaining end is supplied by the germline J gene.

Sequencing was done on a sample of CD4+ T cells sorted from a lymph node. The chain is built from TRBV13-1 and TRBJ2-3; 10 bases align to TRBD2. The clonotype comes from a C3H/HeJ mouse with alopecia areata. The strain's MHC type: H2-k. Partial CDR3 DNA: TGTGCCAGCAGTGGGACTGGGGGAATAGCAGAA. Its translation: CASSGTGGIAE. The CDR3 reads in full as CASSGTGGIAETLYF.